This T cell receptor beta chain was recorded in a study of T cell responses to AZD1222 COVID-19 vaccine. The assay was immunoSEQ multiplex PCR, and TCRdb's table has in-frame clones only and misses some. Of 150,000 to 200,000 clones listed, approximately 91% are singletons. The germline V gene has CDR1 MDHEN and CDR2 SYDVKM. The CDR3 extends over 13 amino acids. V was clipped by 3 bases and J by 8 bases, with 13 bases between them. The genes are TRBV28 and TRBJ1-1, with D uncertain. Material: peripheral blood, obtained on day 0 of AZD1222 vaccination. This clonotype was obtained from an adult in good health. The CDR3 region has the DNA TGTGCCAGCAGTTTTGACATGTCTCGGGAAGCTTTCTTT. The encoded protein is CASSFDMSREAFF.